Below, 9 T cell receptor beta chains from the same sample are listed, as sequenced in a study of OX40 agonist ivuxolimab in advanced cancers. The repertoire was sequenced with immunoSEQ multiplex PCR; TCRdb's copy has only in-frame clones and lacks some. The data contain over 65,000 clones, just over 85% of them seen just once; the ten biggest clones take up 6.5%. The material sequenced was CD4+ or CD8+ T cells sorted from blood, taken in a trial of the OX40 agonist ivuxolimab. Receptors originate from an adult with an advanced solid tumor such as melanoma, head and neck, liver or kidney cancer.

This clone was detected only once. A much larger clone is a single base away; this may be a read error. This chain connects TRBV7-9 to TRBJ2-7, with D unresolved. The CDR3 contains 11 residues. V lost 5 bases, J lost 4 bases, and 6 bases lay in between. CDR1 and CDR2 (germline): SEHNR, FQNEAQ (reference sequence). The CDR3 is CASSREYEQYF. The DNA of the CDR3 is TGTGCCAGCAGCCGAGAATACGAGCAGTACTTC.

The chain couples TRBV11-3 to TRBJ2-3, with 7 bases lining up with TRBD2. The CDR3 totals 15 residues. The ends lost 0 bases at V and 1 base at J; junction bases unmatched: 1. Germline CDR1 and CDR2: SGHNT and YENEEA. CDR3 loop: CASSLEGRGTDTQYF. In nucleotides, the CDR3 is TGTGCCAGCAGCTTAGAGGGGAGGGGCACAGATACGCAGTATTTT.

V usage is TRBV5-6 and J usage is TRBJ1-3, with no clear D. In germline, CDR1 is SGHDT, CDR2 YYEEEE. V gave up 5 bases and J gave up 4 bases, with 10 bases separating them. The CDR3 extends over 13 amino acids. The CDR3 is CASSFRAGNTIYF. The CDR3 DNA is TGTGCCAGCAGTTTTAGGGCCGGAAACACCATATATTTT.

This clone is termed medium-sized (0.01 to 0.1%). The rearrangement links TRBV18 to TRBJ2-4; perhaps TRBD2 as D (6 bases). The CDR3 has 15 residues. Germline V gives CDR1 KGHSH, CDR2 LQKENI. V lost 0 bases, J lost 4 bases, and 10 bases lay in between. For the CDR3, the DNA is TGTGCCAGCTCACCACCCGGGAGTTCAAAAAACATTCAGTACTTC. This gives the protein CASSPPGSSKNIQYF.

This clone appeared a few times. V usage is TRBV5-8 and J usage is TRBJ1-2; D unresolved. The V gene's germline CDR1 is SGHTS and CDR2 YDEGEE. V was trimmed by 4 bases and J by 3 bases, leaving 7 bases between them. The CDR3 extends over 12 amino acids. The CDR3 DNA reads as TGTGCCAGCAGCGTAAGAGACTATGGCTACACCTTC. Translation gives CASSVRDYGYTF.

The V and J genes are TRBV7-6 and TRBJ1-4; D uncertain. Germline assignment: CDR1 SGHVS and CDR2 FNYEAQ. V lost 6 bases and J 3 bases, leaving 14 bases between the germline ends. The CDR3 loop spans 15 amino acids. The CDR3 DNA reads as TGTGCCAGCAGTTCCCCGAGGACCTCTAATGAAAAACTGTTTTTT. Residues: CASSSPRTSNEKLFF.

The gene calls are TRBV6-5 and TRBJ1-2; 7 bases are a match to TRBD1. V was clipped by 4 bases and J by 5 bases; unmatched bases: 4. The CDR3 covers 13 residues. Germline CDR1 MNHEY, CDR2 SVGAGI. The CDR3 nucleotides are TGTGCCAGCAGTTCCCCCAGGGGGTATGGCTACACCTTC. It specifies CASSSPRGYGYTF.

This clone was seen once. This chain connects TRBV6-5 to TRBJ1-2; D is unresolved. The CDR3 is 15 residues long. Germline CDR1 reads MNHEY; CDR2 reads SVGAGI. V shed 2 bases and J shed 4 bases, with 14 bases lying between them. The CDR3 DNA follows: TGTGCCAGCAGTTACACCCCAGCGGAAAGCTATGGCTACACCTTC. Encoded protein: CASSYTPAESYGYTF.

The rearrangement uses TRBV5-1 and TRBJ1-6; D unresolved. Germline V gene data show CDR1 as SGHRS and CDR2 as YFSETQ. V lost 1 base, J lost 9 bases, and 11 bases lay in between. The CDR3 is 14 amino acids. CDR3 loop: CASSLREHSSPLHF. The DNA of the CDR3 is TGCGCCAGCAGCTTGAGGGAGCACAGTTCACCCCTCCACTTT. Looking up the rest from reference TRBV5-1 and TRBJ1-6 gives the full variable domain: KAGVTQTPRYLIKTRGQQVTLSCSPISGHRSVSWYQQTPGQGLQFLFEYFSETQRNKGNFPGRFSGRQFSNSRSEMNVSTLELGDSALYLCASSLREHSSPLHFGNGTRLTVT.